The 8 T cell receptor beta chains presented below share a single source sample, sequenced in a study of T cell repertoires in cytomegalovirus infection (dated by TCRdb to the late 2010s). Sequenced using an Illumina HiSeq 1500. TCRdb itself trimmed the public reads at Q25 with fastp, ran MiXCR and retained productive beta chains. Rows are combined by CDR3 protein, so each entry shows the most common genes and DNA. For this sample the table gives about 920,000 distinct CDR3 sequences, of which under 40% were detected only once. Clones ranked in the top ten supply around an eighth of the sample. No antigen is known for these receptors. What the treatment or condition label conveys for this sample: in vitro stimulation with specific CMV peptide epitopes to enrich CMV-specific T cells. Here the sequenced sample was cultured CD8+ T cells from PBMCs, taken from culture after CMV antigen stimulation. All receptors derive from a human donor in good health (CMV status not recorded). Some clones in this sample may be carry-over from other donors' samples.

The V call is TRBV6-5, the J call TRBJ1-1, with D maybe TRBD1 (6 bases). V was pared by 0 bases and J by 0 bases, with 11 bases between. Germline CDR1 is MNHEY and CDR2 is SVGAGI. This CDR3 spans 16 amino acids. CDR3 nucleotides: TGTGCCAGCAGTTACTCCTTGGGGGCTATGAACACTGAAGCTTTCTTT. Translation gives CASSYSLGAMNTEAFF.

A few counts support this clonotype. The rearrangement links TRBV7-6 to TRBJ1-5; 7 bases are a match to TRBD1. Germline V gives CDR1 SGHVS, CDR2 FNYEAQ. CDR3 size: 15 residues. Losses at the gene ends were 3 bases for V and 3 bases for J; bases not matched to a gene: 5. In DNA form, the CDR3 reads TGTGCCAGCAGCTTCTCTGGGACAGACAATCAGCCCCAGCATTTT. This gives the protein CASSFSGTDNQPQHF.

This clonotype was detected a few times. The chain has TRBV6-2 or TRBV6-3 and TRBJ1-1; the D is unclear. V lost 4 bases and J lost 3, with 21 bases in between. The CDR3 has 17 residues. The germline gives CDR1 MNHEY, CDR2 SVGEGT. CDR3 in amino acids: CASSSITRSWTDTEAFF. CDR3 sequence (DNA): TGTGCCAGCAGTTCCATTACTAGATCCTGGACGGACACTGAAGCTTTCTTT.

The gene calls are TRBV6-5 and TRBJ2-7; 7 nucleotides match TRBD1. The CDR3 runs to 16 residues. CDR1 is MNHEY and CDR2 is SVGAGI in the germline V gene. V lost 4 bases to trimming and J lost 6 bases; unmatched junction nucleotides: 15. The CDR3 nucleotides are TGTGCCAGCAGTTCTCACAGGGGACCTACTCCCACCGAGCAGTACTTC. Translating gives CASSSHRGPTPTEQYF.

The table lists this clonotype with many counts. The rearrangement uses TRBV7-9 and TRBJ2-7, with 8 bases aligning to TRBD1. Germline lookup yields CDR1 SEHNR and CDR2 FQNEAQ (reference sequence). With 5 bases clipped from V and 2 bases from J, the junction kept 5 bases outside the gene matches. CDR3 length: 14 residues. The CDR3, as DNA: TGTGCCAGCAGCCAGGACAGGGTCACCTACGAGCAGTACGTC. Translated, it gives CASSQDRVTYEQYV.

This clonotype was recorded a few times. The chain links TRBV4-1 to TRBJ2-1, with 7 bases fitting TRBD2. From germline, CDR1 is MGHRA and CDR2 YSYEKL. CDR3 length equals 17 residues. V shed 0 bases and J 2 bases; nucleotides not matched to a gene: 7. DNA of the CDR3: TGCGCCAGCAGCCAAGATCACGGGGGGTTTGCCTACAATGAGCAGTTCTTC. Translating it yields CASSQDHGGFAYNEQFF.

The genes are TRBV10-3 and TRBJ2-1; no definite D call. Trimming removed 0 bases from V and 11 bases from J, with 17 bases in between. The length of the CDR3 is 15 residues. Germline lookup yields CDR1 ENHRY and CDR2 SYGVKD. The CDR3 spells CAISESTPRNWKQFF. CDR3 sequence (DNA): TGTGCCATCAGTGAGTCGACGCCGAGAAACTGGAAGCAGTTCTTC.

This clonotype has a handful of counts. The gene calls are TRBV2 and TRBJ2-6; D perhaps matches TRBD1 (5 bases). Trimming left V 4 bases short and J 0 bases short, with 10 bases between. CDR3 length: 16 amino acids. CDR1 and CDR2 from the germline V gene are SNHLY and FYNNEI. CDR3 in amino acids: CASSGTGNSGANVLTF. The CDR3 DNA reads as TGTGCCAGCAGTGGTACAGGAAACTCTGGGGCCAACGTCCTGACTTTC.